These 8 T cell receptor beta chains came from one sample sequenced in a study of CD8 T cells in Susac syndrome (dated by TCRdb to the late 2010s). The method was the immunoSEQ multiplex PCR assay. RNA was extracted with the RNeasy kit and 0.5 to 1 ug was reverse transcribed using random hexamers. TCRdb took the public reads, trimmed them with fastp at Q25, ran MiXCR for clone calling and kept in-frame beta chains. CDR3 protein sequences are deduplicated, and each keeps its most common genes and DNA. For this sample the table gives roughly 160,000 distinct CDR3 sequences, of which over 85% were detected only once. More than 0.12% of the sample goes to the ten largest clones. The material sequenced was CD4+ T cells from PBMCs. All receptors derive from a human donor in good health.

CDR3 sequence: CASTPQRGVMQYF. DNA of the CDR3: TGTGCCAGCACCCCTCAAAGGGGGGTGATGCAGTATTTT. The genes are TRBV2 and TRBJ2-3; D could derive from TRBD1 or TRBD2 (6 bases each). This CDR3 comprises 13 residues. V lost 7 bases, J lost 11 bases, and 19 bases lay in between. The germline V gene has CDR1 SNHLY and CDR2 FYNNEI.

CDR3 sequence reads: CASSQGGLTAPLHF. As DNA, the CDR3 is TGCGCCAGCAGCCAGGGGGGTCTAACCGCACCCCTCCACTTT. The chain recombines TRBV4-3 with TRBJ1-6, with D perhaps matching TRBD1 (5 bases). The CDR3 totals 14 residues. V lost 3 bases and J lost 11, with 14 bases in between. Germline V gene lookup returns CDR1 LGHNA and CDR2 YSLEER.

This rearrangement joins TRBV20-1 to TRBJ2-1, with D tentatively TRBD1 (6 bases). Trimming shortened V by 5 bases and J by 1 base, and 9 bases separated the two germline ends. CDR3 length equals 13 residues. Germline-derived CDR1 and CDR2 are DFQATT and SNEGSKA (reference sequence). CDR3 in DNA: TGCAGTGCTCAGGGGATGTCCTACAATGAGCAGTTCTTC. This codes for CSAQGMSYNEQFF.

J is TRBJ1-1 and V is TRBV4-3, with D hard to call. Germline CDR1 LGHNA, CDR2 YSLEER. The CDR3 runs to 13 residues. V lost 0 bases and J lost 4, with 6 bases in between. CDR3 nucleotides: TGCGCCAGCAGCCAAGAGGTAGGCACTGAAGCTTTCTTT. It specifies CASSQEVGTEAFF.

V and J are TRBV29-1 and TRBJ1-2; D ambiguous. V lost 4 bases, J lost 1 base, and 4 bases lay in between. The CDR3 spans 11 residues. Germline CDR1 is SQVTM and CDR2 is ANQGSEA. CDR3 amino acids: CSVVINYGYTF. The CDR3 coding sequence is TGCAGCGTTGTGATTAACTATGGCTACACCTTC.

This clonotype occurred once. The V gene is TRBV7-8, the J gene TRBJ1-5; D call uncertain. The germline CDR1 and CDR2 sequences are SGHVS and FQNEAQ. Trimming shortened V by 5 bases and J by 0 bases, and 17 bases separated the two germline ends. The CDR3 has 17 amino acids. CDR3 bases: TGTGCCAGCAGCCGGGGATTGGGCACCTATAGCAATCAGCCCCAGCATTTT. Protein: CASSRGLGTYSNQPQHF. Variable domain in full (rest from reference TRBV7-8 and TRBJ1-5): GAGVSQSPRYKVAKRGQDVALRCDPISGHVSLFWYQQALGQGPEFLTYFQNEAQLDKSGLPSDRFFAERPEGSVSTLKIQRTQQEDSAVYLCASSRGLGTYSNQPQHFGDGTRLSIL.

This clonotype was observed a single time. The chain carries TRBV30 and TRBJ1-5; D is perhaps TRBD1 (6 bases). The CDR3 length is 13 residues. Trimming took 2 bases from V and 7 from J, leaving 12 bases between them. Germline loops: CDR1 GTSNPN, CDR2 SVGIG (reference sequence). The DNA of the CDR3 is TGTGCCTGGAGTAGGGGGGTGGAGCAGCCCCAGCATTTT. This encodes CAWSRGVEQPQHF.

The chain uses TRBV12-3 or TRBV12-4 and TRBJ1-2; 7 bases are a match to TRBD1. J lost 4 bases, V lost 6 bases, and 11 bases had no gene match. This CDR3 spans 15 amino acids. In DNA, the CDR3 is TGTGCCAGCAGATACTCCGGGACAGTACTCTATGGCTACACCTTC. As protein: CASRYSGTVLYGYTF.